Shown below are 28 T cell receptor beta chains from a single sample sequenced in a study of T cells in Graves' hyperthyroidism and ophthalmopathy (dated by TCRdb to about 2019). The method was multiplex PCR. Sequenced on an Illumina HiSeq 2000. TCR beta CDR3 regions were amplified from RNA transcripts. A first-round RT-PCR of the TCR CDR3 used the HTBI primer set with the Qiagen OneStep RT-PCR kit. In-frame beta chains were kept once TCRdb had trimmed the public reads at Q25 with fastp and called clones with MiXCR. Every CDR3 protein is listed once, alongside the most common genes and DNA of its rows. This sample lists more than 450,000 distinct CDR3 sequences; just under 20% were detected once. The ten top clones hold approximately 48% of the sample. Source material: blood. These receptors came from a man aged 40-49 years with Graves' ophthalmopathy.

This CDR3 is CASSQDGPAGELFF. CDR3 DNA sequence: TGTGCCAGCAGCCAAGATGGACCGGCCGGGGAGCTGTTTTTT. The rearrangement links TRBV4-2 to TRBJ2-2; D unclear. The CDR3 sequence is 14 residues long. Germline V gives CDR1 LGHNA, CDR2 YNFKEQ. Trimming removed 0 bases at V and 6 bases at J, with 8 bases between.

This clonotype was detected many times. This chain uses TRBV2 with TRBJ2-5; 14 positions match TRBD2. V lost 8 bases, J lost 7 bases, and 6 bases stayed unmatched. Germline CDR1 reads SNHLY; CDR2 reads FYNNEI. CDR3 length: 14 amino acids. The DNA of the CDR3 is TGTGCCAGCCTGACTAGCGGGAGGGCCGGGACCCAGTACTTC. It specifies CASLTSGRAGTQYF.

This clonotype was seen ten or more times. This chain joins TRBV11-2 and TRBJ2-3; 9 bases fit TRBD2. CDR1 is SGHAT, CDR2 FQNNGV, per germline. The V segment lost 4 bases and the J segment 1 base; nucleotides outside the gene matches: 6. This CDR3 spans 16 amino acids. CDR3 protein: CASSSGTSFGTDTQYF. CDR3 nucleotides: TGTGCCAGCAGCTCCGGGACTAGCTTCGGCACAGATACGCAGTATTTT. Full variable domain (rest looked up from reference TRBV11-2 and TRBJ2-3): EAGVAQSPRYKIIEKRQSVAFWCNPISGHATLYWYQQILGQGPKLLIQFQNNGVVDDSQLPKDRFSAERLKGVDSTLKIQPAKLEDSAVYLCASSSGTSFGTDTQYFGPGTRLTVL.

In its sample, this clonotype was seen many times. V and J are TRBV11-1 and TRBJ2-7, with D tentatively TRBD1 (5 bases). Germline assignment: CDR1 SGHAT and CDR2 FQDESV (reference sequence). The V end lost 4 bases, the J end lost 5 bases, and 9 bases lay between the germline ends. The length of the CDR3 is 12 residues. Here the CDR3 reads CASSSREHEQYF. In nucleotides, the CDR3 is TGTGCCAGCAGCTCCAGGGAACACGAGCAGTACTTC.

This clonotype was observed a handful of times. The chain employs TRBV10-3 and TRBJ1-1; D is undetermined. CDR3 length: 13 amino acids. V was shortened by 6 bases and J by 3 bases, with 11 bases between the two germline ends. From germline, CDR1 is ENHRY and CDR2 SYGVKD. The CDR3 DNA reads TGTGCCATCAGAGAAATACCGGACACTGAAGCTTTCTTT. This sequence encodes CAIREIPDTEAFF.

V gene TRBV6-2 or TRBV6-3 combines with J gene TRBJ2-5; TRBD2 agrees at 9 bases. This CDR3 has 13 amino acids. Germline values: CDR1 MNHEY, CDR2 SVGEGT. V shed 6 bases and J 4 bases; nucleotides not matched to a gene: 3. The CDR3 DNA follows: TGTGCCAGCAGCCGACTAGCGGCAGAGACCCAGTACTTC. Its protein product is CASSRLAAETQYF.

This chain uses TRBV7-2 with TRBJ2-2; TRBD2 matches 7 bases. Germline CDR1 SGHTA, CDR2 FQGNSA. V lost 6 bases to trimming and J lost 5 bases; unmatched junction nucleotides: 12. CDR3 size: 16 residues. CDR3 in DNA: TGTGCCAGCAGATTAAGCGGCGGGAGAGGGACCGGGGAGCTGTTTTTT. Its translation: CASRLSGGRGTGELFF.

The table lists this clonotype with a few counts. The rearrangement links TRBV5-1 to TRBJ1-1; D not resolved. The germline V gene has CDR1 SGHRS and CDR2 YFSETQ. Trimming cost V 2 bases and J 3 bases, with 11 bases left between them. The CDR3 is made up of 14 amino acids. The CDR3 reads CASSLASGDTEAFF. The CDR3 DNA reads TGCGCCAGCAGCTTAGCATCTGGGGACACTGAAGCTTTCTTT.

This clonotype has at least ten counts. V is TRBV11-2 and J is TRBJ2-7, with a weak D call TRBD2 (5 bases). Trimming removed 8 bases from V and 3 bases from J, with 17 bases in between. CDR1 is SGHAT and CDR2 is FQNNGV in the germline V gene. The CDR3 contains 14 residues. The CDR3 DNA reads as TGTGCCAGCTCGGGGTCCGGGCAGATCTACGAGCAGTACTTC. Translation: CASSGSGQIYEQYF.

A word on this clonotype: One base away lies a much larger clone, so this may be a sequencing read error. The chain uses TRBV2 and TRBJ2-1; perhaps TRBD1 as D (5 bases). Deletions cut 3 bases from V and 10 bases from J, with 19 bases between. The CDR3 length is 15 residues. Germline CDR1 and CDR2: SNHLY and FYNNEI. CDR3: CASSDVGQGNTEQFF. The DNA for the CDR3 is TGTGCCAGCAGTGACGTAGGGCAGGGCAACACCGAGCAGTTCTTC.

The chain joins TRBV5-8 to TRBJ2-7; a weak D match, TRBD1 (6 bases). Per the germline V gene, CDR1 is SGHTS and CDR2 is YDEGEE. The length of the CDR3 is 14 residues. Between the trimmed V and J ends, which lost 4 bases and 2 bases, there was a span of 13 bases. The CDR3 sequence: CASSRQALAYEQYF. The DNA for the CDR3 is TGTGCCAGCAGCCGACAGGCCCTAGCCTACGAGCAGTACTTC.

V and J are TRBV3-1 and TRBJ2-7, with TRBD1 identical over 8 bases. Germline values: CDR1 LGHDT, CDR2 YNNKEL (reference sequence). The CDR3 length is 15 residues. The junction had 7 bases not matched to a gene; V was cut back by 4 bases and J by 2 bases. CDR3 DNA sequence: TGTGCCAGCAGCCTAAGACAGGGGTCCCCCTACGAGCAGTACTTC. Its translation: CASSLRQGSPYEQYF.

The rearrangement uses TRBV6-2 or TRBV6-3 and TRBJ1-3; the match to TRBD1 covers 8 bases. V was clipped by 5 bases and J by 3 bases; unmatched bases: 3. The CDR3 is 14 amino acids. CDR1 is MNHEY, CDR2 SVGEGT, per germline. Here the CDR3 DNA reads TGTGCCAGCAGTCACAGGGGGAATGGAAACACCATATATTTT. Its translation: CASSHRGNGNTIYF.

This clonotype occurred a few times. The chain recombines TRBV28 with TRBJ2-5; 7 bases are a match to TRBD1. CDR3 length equals 15 residues. V was pared by 4 bases and J by 5 bases, with 10 bases of the junction left unmatched. CDR1 and CDR2 from the germline V gene are MDHEN and SYDVKM. Written as DNA, the CDR3 is TGTGCCAGCAGTTCCGCCGGGACAGTTGGGGAGACCCAGTACTTC. This sequence encodes CASSSAGTVGETQYF. Based on the CDR3 plus reference TRBV28 and TRBJ2-5, the full variable domain is DVKVTQSSRYLVKRTGEKVFLECVQDMDHENMFWYRQDPGLGLRLIYFSYDVKMKEKGDIPEGYSVSREKKERFSLILESASTNQTSMYLCASSSAGTVGETQYFGPGTRLLVL.

This clonotype was recorded many times. CDR3: CASSPGGLNEQFF. The CDR3 DNA follows: TGTGCCAGCAGTCCAGGGGGGTTAAATGAGCAGTTCTTC. The chain joins TRBV7-9 to TRBJ2-1, with D possibly matching TRBD1 (7 bases). The CDR3 extends over 13 amino acids. V was shortened by 6 bases and J by 7 bases, with 13 bases between the two germline ends. The germline V gene has CDR1 SEHNR and CDR2 FQNEAQ (reference sequence). The full variable domain, in which reference TRBV7-9 and TRBJ2-1 provide the parts outside the CDR3, is DTGVSQNPRHKITKRGQNVTFRCDPISEHNRLYWYRQTLGQGPEFLTYFQNEAQLEKSRLLSDRFSAERPKGSFSTLEIQRTEQGDSAMYLCASSPGGLNEQFFGPGTRLTVL.

The table lists this clonotype with many counts. V gene TRBV19 combines with J gene TRBJ2-1; D remains ambiguous. The CDR3 runs to 14 residues. Trimming shortened V by 3 bases and J by 6 bases, and 12 bases separated the two germline ends. Germline-derived CDR1 and CDR2 are LNHDA and SQIVND (reference sequence). The CDR3 sequence: CASSILFQSNEQFF. The CDR3 DNA reads as TGTGCCAGTAGTATTCTGTTCCAGTCCAATGAGCAGTTCTTC. The variable domain in full, with the rest retrieved from reference TRBV19 and TRBJ2-1, is DGGITQSPKYLFRKEGQNVTLSCEQNLNHDAMYWYRQDPGQGLRLIYYSQIVNDFQKGDIAEGYSVSREKKESFPLTVTSAQKNPTAFYLCASSILFQSNEQFFGPGTRLTVL.

This chain joins TRBV20-1 and TRBJ1-6; 7 bases are a match to TRBD1. CDR3 length equals 20 residues. The V and J ends lost 5 bases and 0 bases, in that order; junction bases with no gene match: 19. Germline CDR1 and CDR2: DFQATT and SNEGSKA (reference sequence). CDR3 DNA: TGCAGTGCTCTAGACAGGGAAGGGATCGGACGAAGCTCCTATAATTCACCCCTCCACTTT. Protein: CSALDREGIGRSSYNSPLHF.

This clonotype was counted many times. J is TRBJ1-1 and V is TRBV11-2; a possible D gene is TRBD1 (6 bases). CDR3 length: 13 amino acids. Trimming shortened V by 6 bases and J by 6 bases, and 14 bases separated the two germline ends. Germline V gives CDR1 SGHAT, CDR2 FQNNGV. The CDR3 DNA is TGTGCCAGCAGTTTCGACAGGCCCTCTGAAGCTTTCTTT. Translated: CASSFDRPSEAFF.

The gene calls are TRBV5-1 and TRBJ2-2, with TRBD1 as a possible D gene (6 bases). The CDR3 contains 17 residues. Germline V gene lookup returns CDR1 SGHRS and CDR2 YFSETQ. The germline V and J ends were trimmed by 0 bases and 2 bases, with 14 bases remaining between them. CDR3 sequence: CASSLARGSGNTGELFF. CDR3 nucleotide sequence: TGCGCCAGCAGCTTGGCGAGGGGGTCGGGCAACACCGGGGAGCTGTTTTTT.

This clonotype occurred many times. The V and J genes are TRBV6-1 and TRBJ1-5, with D maybe TRBD1 (6 bases). The CDR3 runs 15 residues. Germline V gene data show CDR1 as MNHNS and CDR2 as SASEGT. With 2 bases removed from V and 4 bases from J, the gap between germline ends came to 12 bases. CDR3 sequence (DNA): TGTGCCAGCAGTGAAATGGGTCAGGGGAATCAGCCCCAGCATTTT. This sequence encodes CASSEMGQGNQPQHF.

This clonotype was counted at least ten times. The rearrangement links TRBV10-3 to TRBJ2-5; 9 bases map to TRBD2. This CDR3 is built from 13 residues. CDR1 is ENHRY and CDR2 is SYGVKD in the germline V gene. J was trimmed by 2 bases and V by 6 bases; bases with no gene match: 1. The CDR3 here is CAIRAGGQETQYF. DNA for the CDR3: TGTGCCATCAGAGCGGGGGGACAAGAGACCCAGTACTTC.

This clonotype appeared many times. V usage is TRBV28 and J usage is TRBJ2-7; 9 bases are shared with TRBD2. Losses at the gene ends were 4 bases for V and 2 bases for J; bases not matched to a gene: 9. Germline loops: CDR1 MDHEN, CDR2 SYDVKM. CDR3 length: 16 amino acids. CDR3 sequence: CASSSPGTSWAYEQYF. The CDR3 DNA is TGTGCCAGCAGTTCTCCCGGGACTAGCTGGGCCTACGAGCAGTACTTC.

This clonotype showed up just a few times. V is TRBV5-5 and J is TRBJ2-1; the match to TRBD2 covers 10 bases. Germline CDR1 is SGHKS and CDR2 is YYEKEE (reference sequence). Unmatched junction bases numbered 4, after V lost 6 bases and J lost 1 base. The CDR3 covers 15 residues. The CDR3 nucleotides are TGTGCCAGCACCCTACTAGCGGGGTCCTACAATGAGCAGTTCTTC. Its translation: CASTLLAGSYNEQFF.

The rearrangement joins TRBV27 to TRBJ2-4; TRBD2 agrees at 9 bases. Looked up from germline, CDR1 is MNHEY and CDR2 is SMNVEV (reference sequence). Trimming took 3 bases from V and 7 from J; bases not matched to a gene: 7. The CDR3 runs 15 residues. The CDR3 loop is CASSFVAGDANIQYF. In DNA form, the CDR3 reads TGTGCCAGCAGTTTTGTAGCGGGAGACGCCAACATTCAGTACTTC.

The chain uses TRBV29-1 and TRBJ1-2, with D perhaps TRBD1 (6 bases). Germline V gene sequence: CDR1 SQVTM, CDR2 ANQGSEA. The CDR3 contains 16 residues. V lost 2 bases and J lost 4, with 20 bases in between. This CDR3 reads CSVEKIGGAETYGYTF. The CDR3 coding sequence is TGCAGCGTTGAAAAGATCGGGGGCGCAGAAACCTATGGCTACACCTTC.

CDR3 DNA sequence: TGCAGCGTTGCTGGTACAGGGGGAGACTATGGCTACACCTTC. Amino acid sequence: CSVAGTGGDYGYTF. The chain recombines TRBV29-1 with TRBJ1-2; 8 nucleotides align to TRBD1. The CDR3 extends over 14 amino acids. The germline V gene has CDR1 SQVTM and CDR2 ANQGSEA. Germline trimming cut 4 bases from V and 3 bases from J; bases unmatched to any gene: 7.

The rearrangement joins TRBV24-1 to TRBJ2-1, with D perhaps being TRBD1 or TRBD2 (5 bases each). The CDR3 runs 15 residues. Germline values: CDR1 KGHDR, CDR2 SFDVKD. V shed 6 bases and J shed 0 bases, with 11 bases lying between them. CDR3 sequence (DNA): TGTGCCACCAGTCCGGGGCACAGCTCCTACAATGAGCAGTTCTTC. Protein product: CATSPGHSSYNEQFF.

This clonotype was observed a handful of times. CDR3 DNA sequence: TGTGCCAGCAGCCAAAGGGGGTCTCCGAGCTCTGGAAACACCATATATTTT. Its protein is CASSQRGSPSSGNTIYF. The V and J genes are TRBV11-2 and TRBJ1-3, with TRBD1 as a possible D gene (6 bases). Germline-derived CDR1 and CDR2 are SGHAT and FQNNGV. Trimming stripped 5 bases from V and 0 bases from J, with 17 bases between. The CDR3 runs to 17 residues.